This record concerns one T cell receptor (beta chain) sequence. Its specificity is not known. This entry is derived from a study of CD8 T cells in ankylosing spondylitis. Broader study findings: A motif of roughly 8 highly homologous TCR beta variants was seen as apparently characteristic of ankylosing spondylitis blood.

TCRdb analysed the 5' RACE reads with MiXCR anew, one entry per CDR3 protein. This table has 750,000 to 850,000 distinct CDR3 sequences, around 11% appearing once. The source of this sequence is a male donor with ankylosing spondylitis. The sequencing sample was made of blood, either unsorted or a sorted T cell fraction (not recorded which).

The CDR3 DNA is TGTGCCAGCAGCCAAGCGGGGGCGGGCTACGAGCAGTACTTC. Translated: CASSQAGAGYEQYF. The chain joins TRBV4-2 to TRBJ2-7; D is tentatively TRBD1 or TRBD2 (6 bases each). The CDR3 contains 14 residues. Trimming shortened V by 1 base and J by 3 bases, and 10 bases separated the two germline ends. Germline loops: CDR1 LGHNA, CDR2 YNFKEQ.